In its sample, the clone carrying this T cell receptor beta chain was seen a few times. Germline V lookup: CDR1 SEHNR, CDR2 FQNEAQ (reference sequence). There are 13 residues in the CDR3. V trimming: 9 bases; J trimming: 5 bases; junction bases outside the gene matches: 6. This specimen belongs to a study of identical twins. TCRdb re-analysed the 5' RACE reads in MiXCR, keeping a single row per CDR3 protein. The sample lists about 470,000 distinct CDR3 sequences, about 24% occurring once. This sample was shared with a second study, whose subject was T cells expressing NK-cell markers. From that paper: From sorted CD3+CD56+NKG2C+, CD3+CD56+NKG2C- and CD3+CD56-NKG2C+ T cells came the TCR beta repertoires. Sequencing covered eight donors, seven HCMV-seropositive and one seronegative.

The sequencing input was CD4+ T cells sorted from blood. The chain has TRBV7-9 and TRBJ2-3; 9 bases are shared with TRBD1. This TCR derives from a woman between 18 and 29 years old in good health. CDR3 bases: TGTGCCAGAACAGGGGGCGCGGGAGATACGCAGTATTTT. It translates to CARTGGAGDTQYF.